These 11 T cell receptor beta chains were sequenced from one sample in a study of chemoradiotherapy in HPV16-positive cancers (dated by TCRdb to about 2022). Library generation was performed with the immunoSEQ multiplex PCR assay. The source is immuneACCESS, and TCRdb retained only in-frame sequences with V and J called. Part of the clones is not carried over; for the studies checked, unresolved V genes explain less than half of this, and the remainder is unexplained. This sample has about 20,000 clones in its table, and roughly 90% of those were observed once. 2% to 2.5% of the sample is held by the ten biggest clonotypes. The sample in question was blood, obtained from a patient who underwent chemoradiotherapy. The source is a human donor with HPV-associated anogenital cancer.

V gene TRBV5-8 combines with J gene TRBJ2-1; 15 bases map to TRBD2. Germline assignment: CDR1 SGHTS and CDR2 YDEGEE. J was trimmed by 9 bases and V by 4 bases; bases with no gene match: 8. The CDR3 is 16 residues long. CDR3 amino acids: CASSLITGLAGGEQFF. The CDR3 nucleotides are TGTGCCAGCAGCCTCATTACGGGACTAGCGGGAGGTGAGCAGTTCTTC.

The chain links TRBV5-1 to TRBJ2-7; D is undetermined. The CDR3 is 13 amino acids. The germline V gene encodes CDR1 SGHRS and CDR2 YFSETQ. Trimming removed 1 base from V and 5 bases from J, with 10 bases in between. CDR3 in amino acids: CASSLYSSNEQYF. The CDR3 nucleotides read TGCGCCAGCAGCTTGTACAGTTCCAACGAGCAGTACTTC.

The chain uses TRBV2 and TRBJ2-7; possibly TRBD1 for D (5 bases). The CDR3 is 12 amino acids. Germline assignment: CDR1 SNHLY and CDR2 FYNNEI. The germline V and J ends were trimmed by 4 bases and 6 bases, with 10 bases remaining between them. In DNA form, the CDR3 reads TGTGCCAGCAGTGTGGTGGGGCTCGAGCAGTACTTC. Amino acids: CASSVVGLEQYF.

This rearrangement joins TRBV14 to TRBJ2-7, with D maybe TRBD1 (5 bases). The V gene lost 1 base and the J gene lost 7 bases, with 11 bases spanning the gap. CDR1 is SGHDN, CDR2 FVKESK, per germline. CDR3 length: 13 residues. CDR3 bases: TGTGCCAGCAGCCAAGTGCAGGGCCGAGAGCAGTACTTC. Translating gives CASSQVQGREQYF. The full variable domain, in which reference TRBV14 and TRBJ2-7 provide the parts outside the CDR3, is EAGVTQFPSHSVIEKGQTVTLRCDPISGHDNLYWYRRVMGKEIKFLLHFVKESKQDESGMPNNRFLAERTGGTYSTLKVQPAELEDSGVYFCASSQVQGREQYFGPGTRLTVT.

V and J are TRBV27 and TRBJ2-7; D is unclear. This CDR3 comprises 13 residues. Per germline, CDR1 MNHEY and CDR2 SMNVEV (reference sequence). Between the trimmed V and J ends, which lost 8 bases and 0 bases, there was a span of 11 bases. CDR3 sequence: CASRSADSYEQYF. The CDR3 nucleotides read TGTGCCAGCCGGTCCGCCGACTCCTACGAGCAGTACTTC.

V is TRBV4-1 and J is TRBJ1-2; no firm D call. The V gene's germline CDR1 is MGHRA and CDR2 YSYEKL. This CDR3 has 12 residues. The V gene lost 0 bases and the J gene lost 8 bases, with 7 bases spanning the gap. This CDR3 is CASSQDPGGYTF. CDR3 DNA sequence: TGCGCCAGCAGCCAAGATCCGGGAGGCTACACCTTC.

V gene TRBV19 combines with J gene TRBJ1-2; weak D call: TRBD1 (5 bases). CDR1 is LNHDA and CDR2 is SQIVND in the germline V gene (reference sequence). The V gene lost 3 bases and the J gene lost 1 base, with 12 bases spanning the gap. The CDR3 runs to 15 residues. CDR3 DNA: TGTGCCAGTAGTATTACCCAGGGTAGTAACTATGGCTACACCTTC. Protein product: CASSITQGSNYGYTF.

This sequence joins TRBV5-5 and TRBJ1-5; 10 nucleotides agree with TRBD1. Losses at the gene ends were 2 bases for V and 7 bases for J; bases not matched to a gene: 6. CDR3 length: 15 amino acids. Germline-derived CDR1 and CDR2 are SGHKS and YYEKEE (reference sequence). CDR3 DNA sequence: TGTGCCAGCAGCTTAGGGACAGGGGTTATACAGCCCCAGCATTTT. It specifies CASSLGTGVIQPQHF.

The chain carries TRBV4-1 and TRBJ2-2; unclear D gene. Trimming removed 2 bases at V and 0 bases at J, with 4 bases between. The CDR3 is 14 residues long. The germline gives CDR1 MGHRA, CDR2 YSYEKL. CDR3 nucleotide sequence: TGCGCCAGCAGCCAAAAGACGAACACCGGGGAGCTGTTTTTT. Translating it yields CASSQKTNTGELFF.

The rearrangement links TRBV6-5 to TRBJ1-1; D gene unclear. The V gene's germline CDR1 is MNHEY and CDR2 SVGAGI. V lost 2 bases, J lost 3 bases, and 13 bases lay in between. CDR3 size: 15 residues. CDR3 amino acids: CASSYLTKVDTEAFF. In DNA, the CDR3 is TGTGCCAGCAGTTACCTCACGAAGGTGGACACTGAAGCTTTCTTT.

V usage is TRBV28 and J usage is TRBJ2-2; tentatively, D is TRBD2 (5 bases). This CDR3 region has 20 residues. Trimming left V 3 bases short and J 7 bases short, with 30 bases between. Germline V CDR1 and CDR2: MDHEN, SYDVKM. In nucleotides, the CDR3 is TGTGCCAGCAGTTTGGCGTCGCTAGCTTCGAGGAAGGTGGGCATCGGGGAGCTGTTTTTT. Translated: CASSLASLASRKVGIGELFF.